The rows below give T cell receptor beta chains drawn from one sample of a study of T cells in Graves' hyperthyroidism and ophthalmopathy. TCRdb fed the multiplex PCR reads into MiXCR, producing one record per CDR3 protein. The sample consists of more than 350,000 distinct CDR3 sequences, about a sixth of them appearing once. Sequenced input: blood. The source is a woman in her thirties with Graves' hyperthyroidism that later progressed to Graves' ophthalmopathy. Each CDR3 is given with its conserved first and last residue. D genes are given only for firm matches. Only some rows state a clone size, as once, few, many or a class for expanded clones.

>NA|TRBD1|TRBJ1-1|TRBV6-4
TGTGCCAGCAAAAGGACAGGGGGCCGAATCTCGGGCACTGAAGCTTTCTTT
CASKRTGGRISGTEAFF
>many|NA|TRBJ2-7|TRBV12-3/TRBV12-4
TGTGCCAGCAGAATAGACAGATACCCCTACGAGCAGTACTTC
CASRIDRYPYEQYF
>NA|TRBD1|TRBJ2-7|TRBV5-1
TGCGCCAGCAGCTTGGGGGACAGGGTGAACGAGCAGTACTTC
CASSLGDRVNEQYF
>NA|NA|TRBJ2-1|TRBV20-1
TGCAGTGCTAGAGCCAAAAGCGGACAGTACAATGAGCAGTTCTTC
CSARAKSGQYNEQFF
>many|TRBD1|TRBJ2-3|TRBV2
TGTGCCAGCAGTAAAGGACAGGGTAGCACAGATACGCAGTATTTT
CASSKGQGSTDTQYF
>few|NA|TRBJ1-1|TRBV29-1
TGCAGCGTTGAGGGTCTGGGGAACACTGAAGCTTTCTTT
CSVEGLGNTEAFF
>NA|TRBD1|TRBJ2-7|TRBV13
TGTGCCAGCACCACCCGGGACAGGGGCTACGAGCAGTACTTC
CASTTRDRGYEQYF
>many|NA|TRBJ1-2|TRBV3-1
TGTGCCAGCAGCCCGGGGAGAAACTATGGCTACACCTTC
CASSPGRNYGYTF
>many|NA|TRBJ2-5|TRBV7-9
TGTGCCAGCAGCTTATCAGGGAACCAAGAGACCCAGTACTTC
CASSLSGNQETQYF
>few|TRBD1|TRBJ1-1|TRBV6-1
TGTGCCAGCAGTGAATCTAGGACAGGAAATACTGAAGCTTTCTTT
CASSESRTGNTEAFF
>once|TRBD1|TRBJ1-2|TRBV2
TGTGCCAGCAGCATACAAAGACAGGGAACTAACTATGGCTACACCTTC
CASSIQRQGTNYGYTF
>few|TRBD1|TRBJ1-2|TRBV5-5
TGTGCCAGCAGCCAATTTATAACCGGGACAGAGTACTACACCTTC
CASSQFITGTEYYTF
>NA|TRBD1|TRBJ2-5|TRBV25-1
TGTGCCAGCAGTGAATTCCAGGGGGTAGAGACCCAGTACTTC
CASSEFQGVETQYF
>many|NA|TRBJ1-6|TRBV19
TGTGCCAGTAGTATTGCGCAGTTATCACCCCTCCACTTT
CASSIAQLSPLHF
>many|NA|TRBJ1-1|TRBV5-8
TGTGCCAGCAGACAATGGACTGAAGCTTTCTTT
CASRQWTEAFF
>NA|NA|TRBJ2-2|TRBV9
TGTGCCAGCAGCGTAGCTGCCACCGGGGAGCTGTTTTTT
CASSVAATGELFF
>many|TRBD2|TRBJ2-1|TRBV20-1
TGCAGTGCTAGAGGGTCCCCGGGACTAGCGGGAGGATTGGCAGTCGAGCAGTTCTTC
CSARGSPGLAGGLAVEQFF
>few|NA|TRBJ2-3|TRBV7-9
TGTGCCAGCAGCCGGTTGTTCAGGGGAAGCACAGATACGCAGTATTTT
CASSRLFRGSTDTQYF
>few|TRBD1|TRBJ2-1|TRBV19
TGTGCCAGTACCCTCGGAGGGACAGGATACAATGAGCAGTTCTTC
CASTLGGTGYNEQFF
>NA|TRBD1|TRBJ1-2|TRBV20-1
TGCAGTGCTAGGACAGGGCAACCTAACTATGGCTACACCTTC
CSARTGQPNYGYTF
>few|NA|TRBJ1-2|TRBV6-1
TGTGCCAGCAGTCTCTTAGAGAACAGCAACTATGGCTACACCTTC
CASSLLENSNYGYTF
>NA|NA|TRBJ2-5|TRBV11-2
TGTGCCAGCAGCCAAAGGCGGGGGCTAAGGACCCAGTACTTC
CASSQRRGLRTQYF
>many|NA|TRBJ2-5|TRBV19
TGTGCCAGTAGTATAGCGGCGGTCAACCAAGAGACCCAGTACTTC
CASSIAAVNQETQYF
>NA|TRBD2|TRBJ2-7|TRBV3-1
TGTGCCAGCAGCCAAGTTGGATCGGGACTAGCTTGGTACGAGCAGTACTTC
CASSQVGSGLAWYEQYF
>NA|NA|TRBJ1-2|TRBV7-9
TGTGCCAGCAGCTCAATTTTGGGTCCAGAGAACTATGGCTACACCTTC
CASSSILGPENYGYTF
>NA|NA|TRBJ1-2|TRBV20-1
TGCAGTGCTAGAGACGCCAGCCGGAACTATGGCTACACCTTC
CSARDASRNYGYTF
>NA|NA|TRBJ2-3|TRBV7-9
TGTGCCAGCAGCCCGGTCTGGGACACAGATACGCAGTATTTT
CASSPVWDTDTQYF
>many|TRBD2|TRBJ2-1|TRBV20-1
TGCAGTGCTAGAGGTCTAGCGGGCTACAATGAGCAGTTCTTC
CSARGLAGYNEQFF
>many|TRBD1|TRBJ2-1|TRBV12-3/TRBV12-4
TGTGCCAGCAGTACGAAACAGGGGCCCGAGTACAATGAGCAGTTCTTC
CASSTKQGPEYNEQFF
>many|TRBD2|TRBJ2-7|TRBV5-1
TGCGCCAGCAGCTTGGTGGGAGGGGCACACTACGAGCAGTACTTC
CASSLVGGAHYEQYF
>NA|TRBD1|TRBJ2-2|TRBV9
TGTGCCAGCAGCCCTTATGACAGGGGAACCACCGGGGAGCTGTTTTTT
CASSPYDRGTTGELFF
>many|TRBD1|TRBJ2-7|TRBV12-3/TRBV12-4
TGTGCCAGCAGTGGGGACAGGGGTATATCCTACGAGCAGTACTTC
CASSGDRGISYEQYF
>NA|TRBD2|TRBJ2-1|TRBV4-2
TGTGCCAGCAGCCAAGATTACGGGGGAGGGGCCTACAATGAGCAGTTCTTC
CASSQDYGGGAYNEQFF
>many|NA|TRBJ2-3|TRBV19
TGTGCCAGTAGTCTCTATGGACGGGGTGGAGACCCAGATACGCAGTATTTT
CASSLYGRGGDPDTQYF
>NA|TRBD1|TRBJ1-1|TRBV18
TGTGCCAGCTCATTGTCAGGGACAGGCTGGGTCGCTGAAGCTTTCTTT
CASSLSGTGWVAEAFF
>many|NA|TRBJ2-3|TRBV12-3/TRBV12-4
TGTGCCAGCACCTTGGCCGGGTTCGATACGCAGTATTTT
CASTLAGFDTQYF
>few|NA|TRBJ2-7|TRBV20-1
TGCAGTGCTAGAGATCGACAGTGGGGCCACGAGCAGTACTTC
CSARDRQWGHEQYF
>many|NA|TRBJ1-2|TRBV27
TGTGCCAGCAGCCCCCTGGAAGCTAACTATGGCTACACCTTC
CASSPLEANYGYTF
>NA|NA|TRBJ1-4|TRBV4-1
TGCGCCAGCAGCCAATTCAGGGGTCTAGGGACTAATGAAAAACTGTTTTTT
CASSQFRGLGTNEKLFF
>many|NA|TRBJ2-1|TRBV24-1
TGTGCCACCAGTGATTGGAGGGCAGGGGAGCAGTTCTTC
CATSDWRAGEQFF
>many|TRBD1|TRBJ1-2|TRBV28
TGTGCCAGCAAACGGGGTTTAGGGACAGGGGGCCTTGGCTACACCTTC
CASKRGLGTGGLGYTF
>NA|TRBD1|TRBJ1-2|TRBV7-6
TGTGCCAGCAGCTTAGAAACAGGGGTCTATGGCTACACCTTC
CASSLETGVYGYTF
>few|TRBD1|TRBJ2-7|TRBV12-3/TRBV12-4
TGTGCCAGCAGTTTAGGGTGGACAGGCTACGAGCAGTACTTC
CASSLGWTGYEQYF
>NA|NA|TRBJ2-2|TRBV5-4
TGTGCCAGCGGGGAAGAGGCCTACACCGGGGAGCTGTTTTTT
CASGEEAYTGELFF
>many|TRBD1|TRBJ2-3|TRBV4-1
TGCGCCAGCAGCCAAGGAGGGGGCGCAGATACGCAGTATTTT
CASSQGGGADTQYF
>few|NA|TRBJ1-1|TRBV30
TGTGCCTGGAGTATGGAGGTGAACACTGAAGCTTTCTTT
CAWSMEVNTEAFF
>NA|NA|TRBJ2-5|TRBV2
TGTGCCAGCCAAAGCGGGAGAGGGGGCGGGGAGACCCAGTACTTC
CASQSGRGGGETQYF
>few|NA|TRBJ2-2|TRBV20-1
TGCAGTGCCGGGGAGGGGGGGCCAACGAACACCGGGGAGCTGTTTTTT
CSAGEGGPTNTGELFF
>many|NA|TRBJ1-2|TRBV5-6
TGTGCCAGCAGCTTGGTACAGGACTATGGCTACACCTTC
CASSLVQDYGYTF
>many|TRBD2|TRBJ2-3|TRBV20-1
TGCAGTGCCGGTGGCGGGGGGTACACAGATACGCAGTATTTT
CSAGGGGYTDTQYF
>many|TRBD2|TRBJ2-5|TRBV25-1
TGTGCCAGCAGTGAAGACGGGAGGGCCGACGAGACCCAGTACTTC
CASSEDGRADETQYF
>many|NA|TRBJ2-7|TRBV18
TGTGCCAGCTCGGGAAAAACGGGGTCCCGATCCTACGAGCAGTACTTC
CASSGKTGSRSYEQYF
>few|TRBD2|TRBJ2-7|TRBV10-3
TGTGCCATCAGTACGACAGAGAAATCGGGACTAGCGGGAACCTACGAGCAGTACTTC
CAISTTEKSGLAGTYEQYF